The source of this T cell receptor beta chain is a study of long-term antiretroviral therapy in people with HIV. General study results and limits: Controls exceeded HIV repertoires in CDR3 length range. Clonal expansions arising prior to ART prevailed in the repertoire at every time point.

The content of samples before DNA extraction was roughly 0.9-11 million cryopreserved PBMC. Turning to this clone: The antigen remains undetermined.

The CDR3 loop spans 15 amino acids. V lost 1 base, J lost 3 bases, and 10 bases lay in between. Germline CDR1 LGHNA, CDR2 YNFKEQ. The run of the v3.0 immunoSEQ assay was at survey level. This table comes from immunoSEQ multiplex PCR, and its TCRdb copy is limited to in-frame clones, with some not included. Of more than 25,000 clones in the sample, 60% to 80% were seen once. This chain joins TRBV4-2 and TRBJ1-5; D unclear. This clonotype was sampled from a young man with HIV. The sample in question was unsorted PBMCs, obtained 2.1 years after starting antiretroviral therapy. DNA for the CDR3: TGTGCCAGCAGCCAAGGAACCGGGGTCAATCAGCCCCAGCATTTT. This codes for CASSQGTGVNQPQHF.